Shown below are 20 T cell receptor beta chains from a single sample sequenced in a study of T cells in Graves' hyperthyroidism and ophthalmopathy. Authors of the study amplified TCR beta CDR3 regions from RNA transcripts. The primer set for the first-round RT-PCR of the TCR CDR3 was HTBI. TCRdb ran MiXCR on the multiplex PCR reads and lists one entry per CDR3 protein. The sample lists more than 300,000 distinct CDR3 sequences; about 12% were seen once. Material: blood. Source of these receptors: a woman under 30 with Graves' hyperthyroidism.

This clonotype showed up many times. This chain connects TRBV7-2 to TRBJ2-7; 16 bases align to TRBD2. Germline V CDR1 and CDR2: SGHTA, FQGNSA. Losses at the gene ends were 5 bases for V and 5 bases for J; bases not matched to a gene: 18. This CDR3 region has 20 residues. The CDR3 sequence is CASSQSLGGLAGGPFHEQYF. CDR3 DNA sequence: TGTGCCAGCAGCCAAAGCTTGGGGGGACTAGCGGGAGGGCCGTTCCACGAGCAGTACTTC.

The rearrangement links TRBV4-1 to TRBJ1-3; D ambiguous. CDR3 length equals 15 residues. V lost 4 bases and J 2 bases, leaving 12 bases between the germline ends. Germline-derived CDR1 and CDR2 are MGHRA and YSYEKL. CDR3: CASSLDGFTGNTIYF. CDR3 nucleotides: TGCGCCAGCAGCCTGGACGGCTTTACTGGAAACACCATATATTTT.

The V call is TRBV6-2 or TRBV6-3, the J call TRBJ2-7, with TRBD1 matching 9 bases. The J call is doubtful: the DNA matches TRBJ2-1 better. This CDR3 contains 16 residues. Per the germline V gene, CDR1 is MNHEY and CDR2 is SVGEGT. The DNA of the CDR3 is TGTGCCAGCAGCCCCTCGGAGGGACAGGGAATCTACGGGCAGTTCTTC. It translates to CASSPSEGQGIYGQFF.

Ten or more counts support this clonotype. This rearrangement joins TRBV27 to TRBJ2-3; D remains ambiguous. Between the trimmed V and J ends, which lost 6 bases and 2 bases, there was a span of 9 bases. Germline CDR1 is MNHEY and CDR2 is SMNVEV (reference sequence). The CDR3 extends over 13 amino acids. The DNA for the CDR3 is TGTGCCAGCAGCTGGGTGCACACAGATACGCAGTATTTT. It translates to CASSWVHTDTQYF.

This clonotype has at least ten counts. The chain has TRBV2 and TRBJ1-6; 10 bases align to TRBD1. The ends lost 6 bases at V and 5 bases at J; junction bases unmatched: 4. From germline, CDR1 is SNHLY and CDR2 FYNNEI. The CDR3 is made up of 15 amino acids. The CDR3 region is CASRAGTGDNSPLHF. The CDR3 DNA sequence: TGTGCCAGCAGGGCCGGGACAGGGGATAATTCACCCCTCCACTTT.

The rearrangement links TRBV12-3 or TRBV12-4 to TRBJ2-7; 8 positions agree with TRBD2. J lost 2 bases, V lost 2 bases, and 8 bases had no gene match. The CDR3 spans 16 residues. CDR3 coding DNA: TGTGCCAGCAGTTTATCCAGGGGTAGCGGGGCCTACGAGCAGTACTTC. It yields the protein CASSLSRGSGAYEQYF.

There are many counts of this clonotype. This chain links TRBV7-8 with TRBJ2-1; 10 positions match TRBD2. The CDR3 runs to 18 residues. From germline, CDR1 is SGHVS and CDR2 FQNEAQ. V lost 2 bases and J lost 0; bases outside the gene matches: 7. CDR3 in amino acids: CASSLLAGAPISYNEQFF. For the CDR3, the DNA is TGTGCCAGCAGCTTACTAGCGGGAGCCCCTATCTCCTACAATGAGCAGTTCTTC.

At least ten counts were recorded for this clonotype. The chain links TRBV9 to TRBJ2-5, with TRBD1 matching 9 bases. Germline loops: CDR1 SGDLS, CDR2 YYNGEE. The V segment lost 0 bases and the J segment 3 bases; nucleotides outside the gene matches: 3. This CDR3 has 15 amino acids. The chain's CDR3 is CASSVDGTGKETQYF. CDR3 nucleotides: TGTGCCAGCAGCGTAGATGGGACAGGGAAAGAGACCCAGTACTTC.

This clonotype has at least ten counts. The chain's CDR3 is CASSLRTVRDTQYF. CDR3 in DNA: TGTGCCAGCAGTTTACGGACGGTTCGAGATACGCAGTATTTT. The chain employs TRBV12-3 or TRBV12-4 and TRBJ2-3; D is unresolved. The CDR3 consists of 14 residues. Trimming took 2 bases from V and 5 from J, leaving 11 bases between them.

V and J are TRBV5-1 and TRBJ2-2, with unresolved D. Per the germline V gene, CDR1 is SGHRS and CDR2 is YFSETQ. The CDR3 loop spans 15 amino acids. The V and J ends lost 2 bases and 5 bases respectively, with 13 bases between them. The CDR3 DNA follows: TGCGCCAGCAGCTTAACTACGACGGATACCGGGGAGCTGTTTTTT. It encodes CASSLTTTDTGELFF.

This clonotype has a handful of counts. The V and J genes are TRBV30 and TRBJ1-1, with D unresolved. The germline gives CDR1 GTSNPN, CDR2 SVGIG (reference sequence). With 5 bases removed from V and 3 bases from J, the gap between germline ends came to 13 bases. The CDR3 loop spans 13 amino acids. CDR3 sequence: CAWGPTGDTEAFF. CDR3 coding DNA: TGTGCCTGGGGCCCCACTGGGGACACTGAAGCTTTCTTT.

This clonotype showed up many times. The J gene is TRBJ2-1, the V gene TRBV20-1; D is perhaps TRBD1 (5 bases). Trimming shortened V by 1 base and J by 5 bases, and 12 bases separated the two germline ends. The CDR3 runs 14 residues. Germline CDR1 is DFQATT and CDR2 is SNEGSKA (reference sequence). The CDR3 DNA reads TGCAGTGCTAGAGTGTCAGGGAAAAACAATGAGCAGTTCTTC. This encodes CSARVSGKNNEQFF.

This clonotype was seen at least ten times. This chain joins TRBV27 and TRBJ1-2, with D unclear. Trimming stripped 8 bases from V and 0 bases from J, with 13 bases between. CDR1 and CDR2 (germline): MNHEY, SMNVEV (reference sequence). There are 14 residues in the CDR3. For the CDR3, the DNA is TGTGCCAGCTTCGGGATACGATCTAACTATGGCTACACCTTC. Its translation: CASFGIRSNYGYTF.

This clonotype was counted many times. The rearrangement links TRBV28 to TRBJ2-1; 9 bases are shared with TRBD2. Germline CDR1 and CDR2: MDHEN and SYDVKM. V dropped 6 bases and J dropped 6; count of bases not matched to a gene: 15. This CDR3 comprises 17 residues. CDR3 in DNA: TGTGCCAGCAGAATCGAGGGGGGCGGGAGGGCATCCAATGAGCAGTTCTTC. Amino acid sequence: CASRIEGGGRASNEQFF.

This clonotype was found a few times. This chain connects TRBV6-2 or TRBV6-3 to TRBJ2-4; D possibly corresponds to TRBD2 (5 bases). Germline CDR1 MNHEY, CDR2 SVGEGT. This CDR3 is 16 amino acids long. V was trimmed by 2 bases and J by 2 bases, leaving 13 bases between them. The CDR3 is CASSYGEGRTKNIQYF. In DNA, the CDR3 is TGTGCCAGCAGTTACGGAGAGGGAAGGACCAAAAACATTCAGTACTTC.

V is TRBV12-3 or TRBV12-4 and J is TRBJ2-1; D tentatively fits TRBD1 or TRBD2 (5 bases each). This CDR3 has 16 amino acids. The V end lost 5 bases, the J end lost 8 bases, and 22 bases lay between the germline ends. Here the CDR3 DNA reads TGTGCCAGCAGTCGTCAAGTCGGGACCTACACCCATGAGCAGTTCTTC. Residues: CASSRQVGTYTHEQFF.

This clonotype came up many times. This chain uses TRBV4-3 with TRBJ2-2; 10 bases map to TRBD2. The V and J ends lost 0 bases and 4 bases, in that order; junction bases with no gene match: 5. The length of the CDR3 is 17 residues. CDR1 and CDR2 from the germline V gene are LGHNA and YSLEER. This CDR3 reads CASSQDGSGRATGELFF. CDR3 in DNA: TGCGCCAGCAGCCAAGATGGCAGCGGGAGGGCCACCGGGGAGCTGTTTTTT.

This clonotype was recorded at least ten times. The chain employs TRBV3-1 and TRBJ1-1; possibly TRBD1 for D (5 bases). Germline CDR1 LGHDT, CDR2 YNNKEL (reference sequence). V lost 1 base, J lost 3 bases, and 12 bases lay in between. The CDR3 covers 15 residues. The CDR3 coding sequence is TGTGCCAGCAGCCAAGGCAGTGGGGGACACACTGAAGCTTTCTTT. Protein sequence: CASSQGSGGHTEAFF.

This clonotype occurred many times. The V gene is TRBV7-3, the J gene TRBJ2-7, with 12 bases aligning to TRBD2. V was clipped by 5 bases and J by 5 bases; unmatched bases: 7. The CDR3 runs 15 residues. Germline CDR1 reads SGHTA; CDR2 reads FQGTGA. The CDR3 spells CASSPRLAGVHEQYF. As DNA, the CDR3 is TGTGCCAGCAGCCCTCGACTAGCGGGAGTTCACGAGCAGTACTTC.

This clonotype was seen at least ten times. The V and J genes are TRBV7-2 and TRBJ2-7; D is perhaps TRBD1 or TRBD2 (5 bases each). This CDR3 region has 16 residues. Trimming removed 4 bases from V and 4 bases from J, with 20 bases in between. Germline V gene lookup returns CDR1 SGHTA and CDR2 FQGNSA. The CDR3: CASSSAGIRGLYEQYF. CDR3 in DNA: TGTGCCAGCAGCTCCGCAGGGATACGAGGGCTTTACGAGCAGTACTTC.